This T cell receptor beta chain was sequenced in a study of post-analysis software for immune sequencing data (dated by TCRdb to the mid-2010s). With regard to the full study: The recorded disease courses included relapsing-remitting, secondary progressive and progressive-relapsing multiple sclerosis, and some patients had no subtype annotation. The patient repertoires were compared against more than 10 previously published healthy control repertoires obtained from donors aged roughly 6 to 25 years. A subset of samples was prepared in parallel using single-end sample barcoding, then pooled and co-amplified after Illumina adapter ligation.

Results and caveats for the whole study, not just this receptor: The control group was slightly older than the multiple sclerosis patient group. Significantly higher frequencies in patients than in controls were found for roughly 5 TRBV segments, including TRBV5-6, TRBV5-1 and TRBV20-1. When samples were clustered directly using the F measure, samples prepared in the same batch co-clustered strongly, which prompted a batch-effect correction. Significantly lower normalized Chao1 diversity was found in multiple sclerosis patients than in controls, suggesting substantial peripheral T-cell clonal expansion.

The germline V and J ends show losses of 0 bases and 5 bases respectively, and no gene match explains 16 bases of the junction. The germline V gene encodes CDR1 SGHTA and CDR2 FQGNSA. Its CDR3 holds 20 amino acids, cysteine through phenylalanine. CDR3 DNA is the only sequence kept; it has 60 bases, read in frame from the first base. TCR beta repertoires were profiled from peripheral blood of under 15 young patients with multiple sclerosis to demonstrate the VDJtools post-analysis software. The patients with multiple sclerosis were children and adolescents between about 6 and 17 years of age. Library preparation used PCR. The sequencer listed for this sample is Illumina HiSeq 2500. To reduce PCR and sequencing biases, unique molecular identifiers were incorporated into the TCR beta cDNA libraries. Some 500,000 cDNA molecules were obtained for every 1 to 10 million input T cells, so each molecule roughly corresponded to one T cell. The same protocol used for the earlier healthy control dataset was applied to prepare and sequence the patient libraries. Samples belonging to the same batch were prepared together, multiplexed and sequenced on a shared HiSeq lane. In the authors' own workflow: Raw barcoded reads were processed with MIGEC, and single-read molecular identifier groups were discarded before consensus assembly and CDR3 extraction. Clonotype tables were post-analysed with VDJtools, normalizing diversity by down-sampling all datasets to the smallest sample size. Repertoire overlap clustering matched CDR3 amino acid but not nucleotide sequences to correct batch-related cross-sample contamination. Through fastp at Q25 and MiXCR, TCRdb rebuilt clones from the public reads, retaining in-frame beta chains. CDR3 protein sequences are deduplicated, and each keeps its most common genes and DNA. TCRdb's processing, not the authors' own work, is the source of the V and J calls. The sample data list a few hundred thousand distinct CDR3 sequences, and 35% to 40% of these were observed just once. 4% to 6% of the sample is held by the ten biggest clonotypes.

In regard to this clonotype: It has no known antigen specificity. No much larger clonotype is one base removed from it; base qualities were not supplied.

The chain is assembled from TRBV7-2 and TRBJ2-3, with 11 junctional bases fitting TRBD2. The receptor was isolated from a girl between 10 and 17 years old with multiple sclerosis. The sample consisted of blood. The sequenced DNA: TGTGCCAGCAGCTTAGCGATAATAACTAGCGGGAGCTCTCGGGTAGATACGCAGTATTTT. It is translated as CASSLAIITSGSSRVDTQYF. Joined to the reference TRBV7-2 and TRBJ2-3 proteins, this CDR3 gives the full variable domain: GAGVSQSPSNKVTEKGKDVELRCDPISGHTALYWYRQSLGQGLEFLIYFQGNSAPDKSGLPSDRFSAERTGGSVSTLTIQRTQQEDSAVYLCASSLAIITSGSSRVDTQYFGPGTRLTVL.